What follows are 19 T cell receptor beta chains derived from one specimen sequenced in a study of cytomegalovirus exposure and HLA in healthy donors. 13 Jbeta primers and 60 Vbeta primers were used for the PCR. Data came from immunoSEQ multiplex PCR; TCRdb stores just in-frame clones and leaves some out. The sample contains roughly 120,000 clones, around 77% of which appear only once. The specimen was PBMCs. The receptors here all came from a human donor in good health.

The J gene is TRBJ2-7, the V gene TRBV28, with D perhaps matching TRBD1 (6 bases). Deletions cut 7 bases from V and 7 bases from J, with 20 bases between. Looked up from germline, CDR1 is MDHEN and CDR2 is SYDVKM. There are 14 residues in the CDR3. Here the CDR3 reads CASKMRGWQGEQYF. CDR3 DNA: TGTGCCAGCAAGATGAGGGGATGGCAGGGGGAGCAGTACTTC.

This chain uses TRBV6-5 with TRBJ1-2; 7 nucleotides agree with TRBD1. This CDR3 comprises 12 residues. CDR1 is MNHEY, CDR2 SVGAGI, per germline. With V trimmed by 6 bases and J by 8 bases, 6 bases remained unmatched. The CDR3 DNA reads TGTGCCAGCAGCAAGGGACAGTCGGGCTACACCTTC. This codes for CASSKGQSGYTF.

This chain uses TRBV14 with TRBJ2-5, with a weak D call TRBD1 (6 bases). The J call may be faulty, since TRBJ2-7 better matches the DNA end. This CDR3 has 15 amino acids. The germline V gene has CDR1 SGHDN and CDR2 FVKESK. This chain's CDR3 is CASSQVPGRGYEQYF. Here the CDR3 DNA reads TGTGCCAGCAGCCAAGTACCAGGCAGGGGTTACGAGCAGTACTTC.

The rearrangement uses TRBV6-6 and TRBJ2-3; 8 bases line up with TRBD2. The CDR3 extends over 16 amino acids. Germline CDR1 reads MNHNY; CDR2 reads SVGAGI (reference sequence). The V segment lost 7 bases and the J segment 6 bases; nucleotides outside the gene matches: 15. The DNA for the CDR3 is TGTGCCAGCACCAATACCCGCCGGGAGGGGGGGGATACGCAGTATTTT. Translating gives CASTNTRREGGDTQYF.

This clone appeared a few times. This chain's CDR3 is CASRTTGVVGNTIYF. The CDR3 nucleotides read TGTGCCAGTAGGACAACAGGGGTTGTTGGAAACACCATATATTTT. The chain joins TRBV19 to TRBJ1-3; 7 bases are shared with TRBD1. Germline lookup yields CDR1 LNHDA and CDR2 SQIVND (reference sequence). The CDR3 covers 15 residues. Unmatched junction bases numbered 8, after V lost 6 bases and J lost 3 bases.

The rearrangement joins TRBV6-5 to TRBJ1-2; D ambiguous. This CDR3 has 13 residues. Germline CDR1 is MNHEY and CDR2 is SVGAGI. Trimming took off 7 bases at V and 2 bases at J, with 11 bases between the two ends. CDR3 sequence reads: CASTRSVNYGYTF. DNA for the CDR3: TGTGCCAGCACTCGATCAGTGAACTATGGCTACACCTTC.

V usage is TRBV4-1 and J usage is TRBJ1-4; no clear D. CDR3 length equals 13 residues. V was cut by 4 bases and J by 7 bases, with 10 bases left in between. Germline assignment: CDR1 MGHRA and CDR2 YSYEKL. The CDR3 DNA reads TGCGCCAGCAGCCCCGGGAACCCTGAAAAACTGTTTTTT. Protein sequence: CASSPGNPEKLFF.

V usage is TRBV5-1 and J usage is TRBJ2-7, with D tentatively TRBD1 (5 bases). The CDR3 extends over 14 amino acids. CDR1 is SGHRS and CDR2 is YFSETQ in the germline V gene. V lost 1 base to trimming and J lost 2 bases, with 10 bases between them. CDR3 amino acids: CASSLKQEPYEQYF. For the CDR3, the DNA is TGCGCCAGCAGCTTGAAACAGGAACCCTACGAGCAGTACTTC. Supplemented by reference TRBV5-1 and TRBJ2-7, the full variable domain reads KAGVTQTPRYLIKTRGQQVTLSCSPISGHRSVSWYQQTPGQGLQFLFEYFSETQRNKGNFPGRFSGRQFSNSRSEMNVSTLELGDSALYLCASSLKQEPYEQYFGPGTRLTVT.

This clone was detected a few times. The V and J genes are TRBV28 and TRBJ2-5, with D possibly being TRBD2 (6 bases). CDR3 length: 18 residues. V shed 6 bases and J shed 4 bases, with 27 bases lying between them. Germline lookup yields CDR1 MDHEN and CDR2 SYDVKM. CDR3 coding DNA: TGTGCCAGCAGAGTAGGAGGTCCCCCCGGAGGGGTGGGAGAGACCCAGTACTTC. This codes for CASRVGGPPGGVGETQYF.

DNA for the CDR3: TGTGCCAGCAGCTTGAGGCTAGCGGGAGACATGAATGAGCAGTTCTTC. Translated, it gives CASSLRLAGDMNEQFF. This chain uses TRBV5-5 with TRBJ2-1; 10 bases fit TRBD2. Germline V gene data show CDR1 as SGHKS and CDR2 as YYEKEE (reference sequence). Losses at the gene ends were 1 base for V and 7 bases for J; bases not matched to a gene: 8. The CDR3 sequence is 16 residues long.

This clone was detected only a few times. V and J are TRBV18 and TRBJ2-6; D gene unclear. CDR1 KGHSH and CDR2 LQKENI come from the germline V gene. This CDR3 region has 15 residues. V lost 6 bases to trimming and J lost 0 bases, with 9 bases between them. CDR3 region: CASSPPGSGANVLTF. Written as DNA, the CDR3 is TGTGCCAGCTCCCCCCCGGGCTCTGGGGCCAACGTCCTGACTTTC.

This chain connects TRBV6-1 to TRBJ1-6, with 10 bases fitting TRBD1. CDR1 and CDR2 from the germline V gene are MNHNS and SASEGT. Trimming removed 4 bases from V and 8 bases from J; junction bases left unmatched: 5. The CDR3 is 15 residues long. The chain's CDR3 is CASSGQGAGDSPLHF. For the CDR3, the DNA is TGTGCCAGCAGTGGACAGGGGGCCGGGGATTCACCCCTCCACTTT.

This clone was observed a handful of times. V gene TRBV5-1 combines with J gene TRBJ1-1, with 9 bases identical to TRBD1. This CDR3 has 17 residues. After removal of 0 bases from V and 1 base from J, the junction contained 7 bases not matched to a gene. CDR1 is SGHRS, CDR2 YFSETQ, per germline. The CDR3 coding sequence is TGCGCCAGCAGCTTGGGATCTACAGGGGGCGGGAACACTGAAGCTTTCTTT. Translation: CASSLGSTGGGNTEAFF.

As DNA, the CDR3 is TGTGCCAGCAGCTTCGTAGGGGGACCCAATGAAAAACTGTTTTTT. Its protein is CASSFVGGPNEKLFF. The V gene is TRBV5-5, the J gene TRBJ1-4; perhaps TRBD1 as D (6 bases). This CDR3 is built from 15 residues. Trimming pared 2 bases from V and 5 bases from J, leaving 13 bases between. The germline V gene has CDR1 SGHKS and CDR2 YYEKEE (reference sequence).

This clone was picked up one time. CDR3 nucleotide sequence: TGTGCCAGCATGGCGGGTTCCTCCTACGAGCAGTACTTC. Translating it yields CASMAGSSYEQYF. J is TRBJ2-7 and V is TRBV6-1; D is perhaps TRBD2 (5 bases). This CDR3 has 13 amino acids. Trimming removed 7 bases from V and 0 bases from J, with 10 bases in between. Per the germline V gene, CDR1 is MNHNS and CDR2 is SASEGT.

This clone was seen more than once but under ten times. V usage is TRBV6-1 and J usage is TRBJ2-5; D unresolved. V lost 5 bases, J lost 6 bases, and 10 bases lay in between. CDR3 length equals 12 residues. Germline-derived CDR1 and CDR2 are MNHNS and SASEGT. The CDR3 reads CASSPSLKTQYF. As DNA, the CDR3 is TGTGCCAGCAGTCCATCGCTAAAGACCCAGTACTTC.

This clone was counted only a few times. The junction shows a germline mismatch at one end, possibly a read error. The J gene is TRBJ2-7, the V gene TRBV7-9; D remains ambiguous. Germline V gene lookup returns CDR1 SEHNR and CDR2 FQNEAQ (reference sequence). This CDR3 comprises 14 residues. The CDR3 bases are TGTTCCAGCAGCTTAGTGGCAGGAAACTACGAGCAGTACTTC. Its protein is CSSSLVAGNYEQYF.

A single count supports this clone. The chain uses TRBV7-9 and TRBJ1-5; 11 bases are shared with TRBD1. J gave up 7 bases and V 5 bases, and 4 bases lay outside the gene matches. Germline lookup yields CDR1 SEHNR and CDR2 FQNEAQ (reference sequence). The CDR3 length is 14 residues. This chain's CDR3 is CASSMDRGPQPQHF. The CDR3 DNA reads as TGTGCCAGCAGCATGGACAGGGGGCCACAGCCCCAGCATTTT. The variable domain in full, with the rest retrieved from reference TRBV7-9 and TRBJ1-5, is DTGVSQNPRHKITKRGQNVTFRCDPISEHNRLYWYRQTLGQGPEFLTYFQNEAQLEKSRLLSDRFSAERPKGSFSTLEIQRTEQGDSAMYLCASSMDRGPQPQHFGDGTRLSIL.

The genes are TRBV27 and TRBJ1-1; TRBD1 is a possible D gene (5 bases). The V gene lost 6 bases and the J gene lost 5 bases, with 19 bases spanning the gap. CDR1 MNHEY and CDR2 SMNVEV come from the germline V gene (reference sequence). The CDR3 loop spans 15 amino acids. CDR3 sequence (DNA): TGTGCCAGCAGCGGGACGTGGGGGGGAGGAACTGAAGCTTTCTTT. Translated: CASSGTWGGGTEAFF.